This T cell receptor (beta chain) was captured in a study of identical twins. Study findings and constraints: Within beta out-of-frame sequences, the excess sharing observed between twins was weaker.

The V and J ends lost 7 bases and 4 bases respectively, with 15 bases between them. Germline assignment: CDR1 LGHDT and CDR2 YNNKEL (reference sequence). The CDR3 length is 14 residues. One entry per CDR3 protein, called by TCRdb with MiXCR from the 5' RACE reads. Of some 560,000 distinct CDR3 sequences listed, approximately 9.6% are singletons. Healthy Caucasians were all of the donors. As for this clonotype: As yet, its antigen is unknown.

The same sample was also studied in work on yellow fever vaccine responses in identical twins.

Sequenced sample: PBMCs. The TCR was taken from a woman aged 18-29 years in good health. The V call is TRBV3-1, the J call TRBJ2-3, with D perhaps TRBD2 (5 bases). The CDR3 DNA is TGTGCCAGCACCCTTGGCGGGCGCCCAGATACGCAGTATTTT. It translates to CASTLGGRPDTQYF.